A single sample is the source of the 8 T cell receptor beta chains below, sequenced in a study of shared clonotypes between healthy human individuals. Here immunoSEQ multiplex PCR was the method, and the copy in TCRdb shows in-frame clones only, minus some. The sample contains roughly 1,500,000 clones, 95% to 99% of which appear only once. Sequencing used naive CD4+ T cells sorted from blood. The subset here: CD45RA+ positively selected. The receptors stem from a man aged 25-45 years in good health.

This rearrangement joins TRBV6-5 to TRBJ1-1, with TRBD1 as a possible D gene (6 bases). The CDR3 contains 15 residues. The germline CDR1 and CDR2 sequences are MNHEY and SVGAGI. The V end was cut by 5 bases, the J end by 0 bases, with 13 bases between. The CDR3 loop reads CASSPRGTLNTEAFF. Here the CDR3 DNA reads TGTGCCAGCAGTCCCCGAGGGACATTGAACACTGAAGCTTTCTTT.

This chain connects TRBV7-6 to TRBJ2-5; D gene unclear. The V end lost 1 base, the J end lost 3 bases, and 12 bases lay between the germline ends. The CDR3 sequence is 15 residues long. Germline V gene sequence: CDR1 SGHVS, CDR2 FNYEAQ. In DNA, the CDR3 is TGTGCCAGCAGCTTAGTGACATCTACGAAAGAGACCCAGTACTTC. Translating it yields CASSLVTSTKETQYF.

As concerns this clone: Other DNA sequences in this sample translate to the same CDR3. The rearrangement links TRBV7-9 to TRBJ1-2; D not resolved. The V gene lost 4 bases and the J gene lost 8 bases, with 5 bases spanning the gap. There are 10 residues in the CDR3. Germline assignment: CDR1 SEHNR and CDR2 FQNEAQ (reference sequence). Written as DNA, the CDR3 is TGTGCCAGCAGCTCGGGCGGCTACACCTTC. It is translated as CASSSGGYTF.

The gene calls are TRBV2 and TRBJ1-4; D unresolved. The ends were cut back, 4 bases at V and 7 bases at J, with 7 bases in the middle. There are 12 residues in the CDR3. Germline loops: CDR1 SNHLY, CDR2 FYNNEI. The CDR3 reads CASSGVGEKLFF. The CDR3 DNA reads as TGTGCCAGCAGTGGTGTAGGTGAAAAACTGTTTTTT. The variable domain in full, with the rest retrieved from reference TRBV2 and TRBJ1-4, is EPEVTQTPSHQVTQMGQEVILRCVPISNHLYFYWYRQILGQKVEFLVSFYNNEISEKSEIFDDQFSVERPDGSNFTLKIRSTKLEDSAMYFCASSGVGEKLFFGSGTQLSVL.

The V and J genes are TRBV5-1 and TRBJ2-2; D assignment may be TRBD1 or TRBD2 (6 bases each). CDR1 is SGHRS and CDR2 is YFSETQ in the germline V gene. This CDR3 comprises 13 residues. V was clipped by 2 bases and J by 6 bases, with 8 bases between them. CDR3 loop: CASSFGGAGELFF. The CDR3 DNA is TGCGCCAGCAGCTTCGGGGGCGCCGGGGAGCTGTTTTTT.

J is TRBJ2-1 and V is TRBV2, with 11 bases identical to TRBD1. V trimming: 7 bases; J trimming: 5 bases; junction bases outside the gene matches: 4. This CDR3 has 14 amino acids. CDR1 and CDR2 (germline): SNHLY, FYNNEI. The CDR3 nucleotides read TGTGCCAGCAATGGACAGGGGGCAAACAATGAGCAGTTCTTC. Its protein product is CASNGQGANNEQFF.

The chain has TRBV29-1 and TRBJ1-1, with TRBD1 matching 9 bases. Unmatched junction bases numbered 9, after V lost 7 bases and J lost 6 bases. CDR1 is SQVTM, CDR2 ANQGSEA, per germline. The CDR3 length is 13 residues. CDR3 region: CSASDRGSSEAFF. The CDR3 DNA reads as TGCAGCGCCTCGGACAGGGGATCGTCTGAAGCTTTCTTT.

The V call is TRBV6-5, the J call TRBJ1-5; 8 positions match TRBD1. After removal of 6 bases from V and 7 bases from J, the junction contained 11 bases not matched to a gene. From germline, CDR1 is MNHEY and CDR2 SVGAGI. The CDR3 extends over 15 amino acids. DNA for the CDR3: TGTGCCAGCAGGGCGGCAGGGGGCAGGGGGCAGCCCCAGCATTTT. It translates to CASRAAGGRGQPQHF.